These 17 T cell receptor beta chains share one sample of origin, sequenced in a study of molecular identifiers for immune sequencing clone quantification. In TCRdb, the PCR reads were re-called with MiXCR into one record per CDR3 protein. This table holds about 510,000 distinct CDR3 sequences, about 25% found once. Source material: naive CD8+ T cells from blood, with Jurkat cell RNA spiked in. Subset here: FACS-sorted CD8+CD4-CCR7+CD45RA+ naive T cells. The receptors were gathered from a human donor in good health. Some libraries in this study had Jurkat cell RNA spiked in.

In its sample, this clonotype was seen many times. This rearrangement joins TRBV20-1 to TRBJ2-4; no reliable D call. Germline lookup yields CDR1 DFQATT and CDR2 SNEGSKA (reference sequence). Trimming removed 3 bases from V and 0 bases from J, with 12 bases in between. This CDR3 contains 15 residues. CDR3 bases: TGCAGTGCTAGTCCCCGCGGAATAGCCAAAAACATTCAGTACTTC. Translating it yields CSASPRGIAKNIQYF.

The rearrangement links TRBV18 to TRBJ2-7; 10 bases map to TRBD1. The trim removed 2 bases at V and 2 bases at J, leaving 9 bases unmatched. Germline CDR1 KGHSH, CDR2 LQKENI. The CDR3 has 17 amino acids. The CDR3: CASSPTKGTGEPYEQYF. The CDR3 coding sequence is TGTGCCAGCTCACCAACAAAAGGGACAGGGGAACCCTACGAGCAGTACTTC. The full variable domain, completed using reference TRBV18 and TRBJ2-7, is NAGVMQNPRHLVRRRGQEARLRCSPMKGHSHVYWYRQLPEEGLKFMVYLQKENIIDESGMPKERFSAEFPKEGPSILRIQQVVRGDSAAYFCASSPTKGTGEPYEQYFGPGTRLTVT.

In the case of this clonotype: Mismatch with germline at one junction end may stem from a read error. The chain uses TRBV5-5 and TRBJ2-7, with TRBD2 matching over 9 bases. The CDR3 is made up of 16 amino acids. Germline V gene lookup returns CDR1 SGHKS and CDR2 YYEKEE (reference sequence). CDR3 residues: CTSSGSAGGPAYEQYF. The DNA of the CDR3 is TGTACCAGCAGCGGGTCTGCGGGAGGGCCGGCCTACGAGCAGTACTTC. The variable domain in full, completed from reference TRBV5-5 and TRBJ2-7, reads DAGVTQSPTHLIKTRGQQVTLRCSPISGHKSVSWYQQVLGQGPQFIFQYYEKEERGRGNFPDRFSARQFPNYSSELNVNALLLGDSALYLCTSSGSAGGPAYEQYFGPGTRLTVT.

Concerning this clonotype itself: Given a much more abundant clone one base away, this may be a read error. The chain recombines TRBV20-1 with TRBJ2-7, with a possible D match to TRBD1 (6 bases). The CDR3 totals 15 residues. Trimming removed 0 bases at V and 6 bases at J, with 18 bases between. Per the germline V gene, CDR1 is DFQATT and CDR2 is SNEGSKA (reference sequence). The DNA of the CDR3 is TGCAGTGCTAGAGATCGGTTAGGGGGAATCTGCGAGCAGTACTTC. This gives the protein CSARDRLGGICEQYF.

Only a few counts were recorded for this clonotype. V usage is TRBV15 and J usage is TRBJ1-5, with 10 bases that match TRBD1. The CDR3 totals 14 residues. V was clipped by 7 bases and J by 7 bases; unmatched bases: 7. CDR1 and CDR2 from the germline V gene are LNHNV and YYDKDF (reference sequence). The CDR3 sequence is CATKTGQGGQPQHF. CDR3 DNA sequence: TGTGCCACCAAAACCGGACAGGGGGGACAGCCCCAGCATTTT. The full variable domain, rest sourced from reference TRBV15 and TRBJ1-5, is DAMVIQNPRYQVTQFGKPVTLSCSQTLNHNVMYWYQQKSSQAPKLLFHYYDKDFNNEADTPDNFQSRRPNTSFCFLDIRSPGLGDTAMYLCATKTGQGGQPQHFGDGTRLSIL.

For this clonotype: This likely comes from a read error, as the CDR3 has no conserved phenylalanine or tryptophan at its end. The rearrangement links TRBV28 to TRBJ2-7, with D possibly called TRBD1 or TRBD2 (5 bases each). Germline V gene lookup returns CDR1 MDHEN and CDR2 SYDVKM. Deletions cut 3 bases from V and 3 bases from J, with 15 bases between. CDR3 size: 15 residues. The CDR3 loop reads CASSFSAGTYYEQYL. The CDR3 DNA sequence: TGTGCCAGCAGTTTTTCTGCCGGGACCTACTACGAGCAGTACCTC.

The chain couples TRBV6-5 to TRBJ2-7, with TRBD1 as a possible D gene (6 bases). This CDR3 is built from 17 residues. Germline V gene lookup returns CDR1 MNHEY and CDR2 SVGAGI. Trimming shortened V by 0 bases and J by 0 bases, and 15 bases separated the two germline ends. The CDR3, as DNA: TGTGCCAGCAGTTACTCGATTCCAGGGGCAGGCTCCTACGAGCAGTACTTC. Protein: CASSYSIPGAGSYEQYF.

This clonotype has just a few counts. The chain employs TRBV9 and TRBJ1-1, with D tentatively TRBD1 (5 bases). CDR3 length: 12 amino acids. V lost 5 bases, J lost 7 bases, and 12 bases lay in between. The germline gives CDR1 SGDLS, CDR2 YYNGEE. The DNA for the CDR3 is TGTGCCAGCAGGGGACGGGGTAGTGAAGCTTTCTTT. Its protein is CASRGRGSEAFF.

This clonotype was detected many times. This sequence joins TRBV20-1 and TRBJ1-2, with D possibly matching TRBD1 (6 bases). V lost 1 base and J lost 3, with 12 bases in between. Germline CDR1 reads DFQATT; CDR2 reads SNEGSKA (reference sequence). CDR3 length: 14 residues. CDR3: CSARVQGLYYGYTF. DNA of the CDR3: TGCAGTGCTAGAGTGCAGGGGTTATACTATGGCTACACCTTC.

This clonotype was counted many times. V gene TRBV14 combines with J gene TRBJ2-3; D is possibly TRBD1 or TRBD2 (6 bases each). Germline lookup yields CDR1 SGHDN and CDR2 FVKESK. Between the trimmed V and J ends, which lost 5 bases and 2 bases, there was a span of 20 bases. The CDR3 sequence is 17 residues long. CDR3 sequence: CASSKGGLADYTDTQYF. DNA for the CDR3: TGTGCCAGCAGCAAGGGGGGTCTCGCGGACTACACAGATACGCAGTATTTT.

There are many counts of this clonotype. V and J are TRBV18 and TRBJ2-7; the D is unclear. The CDR3 extends over 13 amino acids. Germline lookup yields CDR1 KGHSH and CDR2 LQKENI. Deletions cut 0 bases from V and 3 bases from J, with 6 bases between. CDR3 sequence (DNA): TGTGCCAGCTCACCACCGGTTAGCTACGAGCAGTACTTC. It yields the protein CASSPPVSYEQYF.

This clonotype was counted between two and nine times. This chain joins TRBV9 and TRBJ2-7, with D perhaps matching TRBD2 (5 bases). The germline gives CDR1 SGDLS, CDR2 YYNGEE. Trimming removed 0 bases at V and 3 bases at J, with 13 bases between. CDR3 length: 15 amino acids. CDR3 DNA: TGTGCCAGCAGCGTAGGCCCAGCACGGGGCTACGAGCAGTACTTC. Translating gives CASSVGPARGYEQYF.

The chain uses TRBV28 and TRBJ2-1; possible D gene TRBD2, 6 bases. Trimming stripped 6 bases from V and 4 bases from J, with 10 bases between. Per germline, CDR1 MDHEN and CDR2 SYDVKM. CDR3 length: 13 residues. CDR3 DNA sequence: TGTGCCAGCAGCTCGGGGGTTTACAATGAGCAGTTCTTC. Translation: CASSSGVYNEQFF.

The chain joins TRBV4-1 to TRBJ2-7; D call uncertain. The CDR3 length is 14 residues. Deletions cut 6 bases from V and 6 bases from J, with 18 bases between. CDR1 is MGHRA and CDR2 is YSYEKL in the germline V gene. The CDR3 DNA follows: TGCGCCAGCAGACAATCTCTCTCCATTCCCGAGCAGTACTTC. Protein product: CASRQSLSIPEQYF.

V usage is TRBV21-1 and J usage is TRBJ1-4; the table's D call, TRBD1, has no DNA check behind it. TRBV21-1 is classified as a pseudogene. This CDR3 has 19 amino acids. Here the CDR3 reads CASSSLGRGPTHANEKLFF. CDR3 coding DNA: TGTGCCAGCAGCAGCCTGGGAAGGGGTCCCACACATGCTAATGAAAAACTGTTTTTT.

This clonotype has a count of ten or more. The rearrangement joins TRBV5-4 to TRBJ2-7; D is unresolved. Trimming cost V 0 bases and J 5 bases, with 3 bases left between them. Looked up from germline, CDR1 is SGHNT and CDR2 is YYREEE (reference sequence). This CDR3 contains 11 residues. Here the CDR3 reads CASSLGNEQYF. The DNA of the CDR3 is TGTGCCAGCAGCTTGGGGAACGAGCAGTACTTC.

This clonotype was seen only a few times. The gene calls are TRBV5-1 and TRBJ2-7, with 10 bases aligning to TRBD2. Germline V gene sequence: CDR1 SGHRS, CDR2 YFSETQ. J lost 2 bases, V lost 5 bases, and 4 bases had no gene match. The CDR3 spans 14 residues. The CDR3 here is CASRLAGGTYEQYF. The CDR3 DNA is TGCGCCAGCAGATTAGCGGGAGGAACCTACGAGCAGTACTTC.